One and the same sample provided the 20 T cell receptor beta chains below, sequenced in a study of T cell clones after liver transplantation. Data came from immunoSEQ multiplex PCR; TCRdb stores just in-frame clones and leaves some out. The table has around 78,000 clones, less than 85% seen once. Sequenced here: CD4+ T cells from blood, sampled at the 22-month timepoint. Receptor source: a human patient who received a liver transplant. The graft donor may have given rise to some T cells.

The CDR3, as DNA: TGCGCCAGCAGTCAATCTTGGTTGATTTTGGCGGGGGGGCCAGAAGAGACCCAGTACTTC. Translated, it gives CASSQSWLILAGGPEETQYF. This sequence joins TRBV23-1 and TRBJ2-5; 9 nucleotides match TRBD2. TRBV23-1 falls under the ORF class, with uncertain function. This CDR3 contains 20 residues. Trimming took 0 bases from V and 3 from J; bases not matched to a gene: 17.

This rearrangement joins TRBV7-2 to TRBJ1-4; 7 nucleotides match TRBD1. After removal of 5 bases from V and 3 bases from J, the junction contained 6 bases not matched to a gene. The CDR3 has 15 residues. The V gene's germline CDR1 is SGHTA and CDR2 FQGNSA. The CDR3 protein is CASSRKGAANEKLFF. The CDR3 DNA reads as TGTGCCAGCAGCCGGAAGGGGGCGGCTAATGAAAAACTGTTTTTT.

The J gene is TRBJ1-1, the V gene TRBV6-5; no clear D gene. V was clipped by 6 bases and J by 1 base, with 15 bases between them. The CDR3 loop spans 15 amino acids. Germline V gene sequence: CDR1 MNHEY, CDR2 SVGAGI. CDR3 loop: CASRSQARPNTEAFF. In nucleotides, the CDR3 is TGTGCCAGCAGGTCCCAGGCCAGACCGAACACTGAAGCTTTCTTT.

The chain recombines TRBV5-6 with TRBJ1-1, with a possible D match to TRBD1 (5 bases). The germline gives CDR1 SGHDT, CDR2 YYEEEE. V lost 3 bases and J lost 4, with 16 bases in between. The CDR3 spans 15 residues. CDR3 amino acids: CASSSYRGKGTEAFF. The CDR3 DNA reads TGTGCCAGCAGCTCCTACCGGGGGAAAGGCACTGAAGCTTTCTTT.

The chain has TRBV6-6 and TRBJ2-7; no clear D. Germline CDR1 is MNHNY and CDR2 is SVGAGI (reference sequence). This CDR3 spans 12 amino acids. Trimming shortened V by 5 bases and J by 3 bases, and 8 bases separated the two germline ends. CDR3 residues: CASSRLFYEQYF. CDR3 nucleotides: TGTGCCAGCAGTCGACTCTTCTACGAGCAGTACTTC.

The chain links TRBV28 to TRBJ2-7, with D perhaps matching TRBD2 (6 bases). Trimming stripped 8 bases from V and 0 bases from J, with 17 bases between. Germline V gene sequence: CDR1 MDHEN, CDR2 SYDVKM. The CDR3 length is 15 residues. CDR3 region: CASHMGGESSYEQYF. For the CDR3, the DNA is TGTGCCAGCCACATGGGAGGCGAGAGCTCCTACGAGCAGTACTTC.

This chain connects TRBV14 to TRBJ2-7; D is unresolved. The V end lost 1 base, the J end lost 3 bases, and 13 bases lay between the germline ends. The CDR3 loop spans 15 amino acids. From germline, CDR1 is SGHDN and CDR2 FVKESK. CDR3 DNA sequence: TGTGCCAGCAGCCAAGGATTTGGCAGCTTCTACGAGCAGTACTTC. Translating it yields CASSQGFGSFYEQYF.

This chain uses TRBV11-3 with TRBJ2-3; D may match TRBD1 or TRBD2 (7 bases each). Trimming took 5 bases from V and 1 from J, leaving 16 bases between them. Germline CDR1 reads SGHNT; CDR2 reads YENEEA. The CDR3 totals 16 residues. The CDR3 sequence: CASSPGGGSGTDTQYF. For the CDR3, the DNA is TGTGCCAGCAGCCCAGGGGGGGGCTCGGGCACAGATACGCAGTATTTT.

This chain uses TRBV10-3 with TRBJ2-7, with D unresolved. V was shortened by 0 bases and J by 6 bases, with 18 bases between the two germline ends. Germline values: CDR1 ENHRY, CDR2 SYGVKD. CDR3 length: 16 residues. In DNA, the CDR3 is TGTGCCATCAGTGAGTCCAGAAGAACGGTTGTTGGCGAGCAGTACTTC. Encoded protein: CAISESRRTVVGEQYF.

The chain joins TRBV7-3 to TRBJ2-5; 7 positions agree with TRBD2. The V gene's germline CDR1 is SGHTA and CDR2 FQGTGA. The CDR3 covers 18 residues. Unmatched junction bases numbered 15, after V lost 5 bases and J lost 0 bases. This chain's CDR3 is CASSLYSLRGSYQETQYF. DNA for the CDR3: TGTGCCAGCAGCCTTTACTCTCTGCGGGGGTCGTACCAAGAGACCCAGTACTTC. The whole variable domain, filled in from reference TRBV7-3 and TRBJ2-5, reads GAGVSQTPSNKVTEKGKYVELRCDPISGHTALYWYRQSLGQGPEFLIYFQGTGAADDSGLPNDRFFAVRPEGSVSTLKIQRTERGDSAVYLCASSLYSLRGSYQETQYFGPGTRLLVL.

The rearrangement joins TRBV5-5 to TRBJ1-1; D gene unclear. Trimming stripped 4 bases from V and 4 bases from J, with 14 bases between. The germline CDR1 and CDR2 sequences are SGHKS and YYEKEE (reference sequence). CDR3 length: 14 amino acids. Here the CDR3 DNA reads TGTGCCAGCAGCCTACGGGAATCTATCACTGAAGCTTTCTTT. Its translation: CASSLRESITEAFF.

Remarks on this clone: The germline gene is not matched at one end of the junction; a read error may be the cause. The chain couples TRBV27 to TRBJ2-5; D possibly corresponds to TRBD1 (6 bases). Germline CDR1 and CDR2: MNHEY and SMNVEV (reference sequence). The CDR3 is made up of 14 amino acids. CDR3 loop: CATSQSRGIETQYF. CDR3 DNA: TGTGCCACCAGTCAAAGCAGGGGCATTGAGACCCAGTACTTC.

The genes are TRBV7-2 and TRBJ2-7, with 10 nucleotides matching TRBD2. The V gene end was trimmed by 2 bases and the J gene end by 4 bases; junction bases not matched to a gene: 5. Germline CDR1 and CDR2: SGHTA and FQGNSA. This CDR3 is built from 15 residues. The CDR3 region is CASSLLAGGAYEQYF. CDR3 DNA: TGTGCCAGCAGCTTATTAGCGGGAGGAGCTTACGAGCAGTACTTC.

The rearrangement joins TRBV5-6 to TRBJ1-4; 7 positions match TRBD1. The CDR3 consists of 16 residues. Germline V CDR1 and CDR2: SGHDT, YYEEEE. Unmatched junction bases numbered 8, after V lost 2 bases and J lost 4 bases. The CDR3: CASSLITTGRNEKLFF. Here the CDR3 DNA reads TGTGCCAGCAGCTTAATTACGACAGGGCGTAATGAAAAACTGTTTTTT. The whole variable domain, filled in from reference TRBV5-6 and TRBJ1-4, reads DAGVTQSPTHLIKTRGQQVTLRCSPKSGHDTVSWYQQALGQGPQFIFQYYEEEERQRGNFPDRFSGHQFPNYSSELNVNALLLGDSALYLCASSLITTGRNEKLFFGSGTQLSVL.

V gene TRBV5-1 combines with J gene TRBJ1-4; 7 nucleotides agree with TRBD1. The junction had 8 bases not matched to a gene; V was cut back by 4 bases and J by 8 bases. The CDR3 covers 14 residues. The germline V gene has CDR1 SGHRS and CDR2 YFSETQ. CDR3 sequence reads: CASSRGQMGEKLFF. CDR3 DNA: TGCGCCAGCAGCAGGGGACAGATGGGGGAAAAACTGTTTTTT.

V and J are TRBV6-6 and TRBJ2-3; weak D call: TRBD2 (7 bases). The CDR3 consists of 14 residues. V was pared by 2 bases and J by 4 bases, with 10 bases between. Germline CDR1 MNHNY, CDR2 SVGAGI (reference sequence). This CDR3 is CASSYGGAADTQYF. CDR3 DNA: TGTGCCAGCAGTTACGGGGGGGCCGCAGATACGCAGTATTTT.

This chain connects TRBV28 to TRBJ2-1, with unresolved D. This CDR3 has 13 amino acids. Germline CDR1 is MDHEN and CDR2 is SYDVKM. The V and J ends lost 2 bases and 5 bases respectively, with 7 bases between them. The CDR3 spells CASSLTQNNEQFF. The CDR3 region has the DNA TGTGCCAGCAGTTTAACGCAGAACAATGAGCAGTTCTTC.

This clone was observed a few times. J is TRBJ1-2 and V is TRBV6-1; D call uncertain. The V end lost 0 bases, the J end lost 1 base, and 9 bases lay between the germline ends. This CDR3 spans 15 amino acids. Germline lookup yields CDR1 MNHNS and CDR2 SASEGT. This CDR3 is CASSEAQGSNYGYTF. The CDR3 nucleotides read TGTGCCAGCAGTGAAGCGCAAGGCAGTAACTATGGCTACACCTTC.

The chain links TRBV4-3 to TRBJ2-1, with D perhaps TRBD1 (5 bases). V was shortened by 2 bases and J by 4 bases, with 15 bases between the two germline ends. CDR3 length: 16 residues. CDR1 and CDR2 from the germline V gene are LGHNA and YSLEER. For the CDR3, the DNA is TGCGCCAGCAGCCAAAGAAGGGGCTGGGGTTACAATGAGCAGTTCTTC. This encodes CASSQRRGWGYNEQFF.

J is TRBJ2-5 and V is TRBV7-2, with D unclear. Between the trimmed V and J ends, which lost 1 base and 6 bases, there was a span of 9 bases. The germline V gene encodes CDR1 SGHTA and CDR2 FQGNSA. The CDR3 loop spans 13 amino acids. The CDR3 reads CASSLEAQKTQYF. The CDR3 nucleotides read TGTGCCAGCAGCTTAGAGGCTCAAAAGACCCAGTACTTC.